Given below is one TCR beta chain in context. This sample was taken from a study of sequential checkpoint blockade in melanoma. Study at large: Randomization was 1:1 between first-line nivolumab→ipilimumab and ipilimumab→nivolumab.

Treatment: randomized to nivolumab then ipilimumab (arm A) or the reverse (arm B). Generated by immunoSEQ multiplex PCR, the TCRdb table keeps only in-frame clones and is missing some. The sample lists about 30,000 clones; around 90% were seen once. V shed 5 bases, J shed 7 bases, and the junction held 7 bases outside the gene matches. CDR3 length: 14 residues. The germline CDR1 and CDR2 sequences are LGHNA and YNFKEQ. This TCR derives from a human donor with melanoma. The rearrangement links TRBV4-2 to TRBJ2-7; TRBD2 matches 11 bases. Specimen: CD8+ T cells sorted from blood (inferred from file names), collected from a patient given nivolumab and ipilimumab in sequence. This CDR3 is CASSLAGGPEEQYF. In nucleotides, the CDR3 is TGTGCCAGCAGCTTAGCGGGAGGGCCGGAAGAGCAGTACTTC.